This TCR beta chain was identified in a study of T-cell reconstitution after alpha-beta-depleted transplantation in children. This clonotype was counted between two and nine times. Researchers prepared the TCRbeta library using unique molecular identifiers, the study reports. TCRdb recomputed calls from the PCR reads with MiXCR, one row per CDR3 protein. The profile shows 170,000 or so distinct CDR3 sequences, more than 6.5% of them singletons. CDR1 DFQATT and CDR2 SNEGSKA come from the germline V gene (reference sequence). Germline trimming cut 4 bases from V and 6 bases from J; bases unmatched to any gene: 6. There are 14 residues in the CDR3.

This sequence originates from a human donor who donated a stem cell graft to a child with Wiskott-Aldrich syndrome. Sequencing used PBMCs from the stem cell graft donor, obtained from the stem cell graft. The V gene is TRBV20-1, the J gene TRBJ2-1; 10 nucleotides agree with TRBD2. CDR3 sequence reads: CSATSGGASNEQFF. Here the CDR3 DNA reads TGCAGTGCTACTAGCGGGGGCGCCTCCAATGAGCAGTTCTTC.